The entry below gives a single T cell receptor beta chain sequence along with its context. Its antigen remains unknown. Per germline, CDR1 KGHDR and CDR2 SFDVKD. There are 14 residues in the CDR3. With 3 bases removed from V and 6 bases from J, the gap between germline ends came to 10 bases. These data come from a study of T cell responses to AZD1222 COVID-19 vaccine. Study-wide results and limits: Clonal diversity may have been underestimated in mostly white British donors.

Libraries were prepared by immunoSEQ multiplex PCR; TCRdb keeps only in-frame clonotypes and omits some of them. Of some 130,000 clones in the sample, 91% were seen once. This chain joins TRBV24-1 and TRBJ2-2; D is perhaps TRBD1 (7 bases). The sequencing here drew on peripheral blood, taken on day 0 of AZD1222 vaccination. This receptor was obtained from an adult in good health. CDR3 residues: CATSDDREAGELFF. The CDR3 coding sequence is TGTGCCACCAGTGATGACAGGGAGGCCGGGGAGCTGTTTTTT.